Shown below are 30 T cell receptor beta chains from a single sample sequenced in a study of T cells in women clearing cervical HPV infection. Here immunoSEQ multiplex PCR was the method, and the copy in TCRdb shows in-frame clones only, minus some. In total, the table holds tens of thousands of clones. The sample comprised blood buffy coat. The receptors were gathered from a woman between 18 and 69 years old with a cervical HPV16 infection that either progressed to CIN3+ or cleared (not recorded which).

The CDR3 DNA, read in part, is TGCGCCAGCAGTTCAGGAGGGTTTTGGAACAATTCACCC. It encodes CASSSGGFWNNSP. The full CDR3 protein is CASSSGGFWNNSPLHF. This chain connects TRBV5-1 to TRBJ1-6; no definite D call. Read data end 3 residues before the CDR3 end; the end is taken from the germline J gene. With 5 bases removed from V and 7 bases from J, the gap between germline ends came to 19 bases. The CDR3 length is 16 residues. CDR1 is SGHRS, CDR2 YFSETQ, per germline.

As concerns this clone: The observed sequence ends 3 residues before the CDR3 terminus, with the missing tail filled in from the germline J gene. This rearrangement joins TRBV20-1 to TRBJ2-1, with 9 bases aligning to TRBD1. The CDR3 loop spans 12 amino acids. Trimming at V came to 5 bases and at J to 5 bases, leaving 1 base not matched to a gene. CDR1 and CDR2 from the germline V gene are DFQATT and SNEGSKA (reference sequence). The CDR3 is CSAGQGNNEQFF. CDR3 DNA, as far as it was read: TGCAGTGCTGGACAGGGGAACAATGAG.

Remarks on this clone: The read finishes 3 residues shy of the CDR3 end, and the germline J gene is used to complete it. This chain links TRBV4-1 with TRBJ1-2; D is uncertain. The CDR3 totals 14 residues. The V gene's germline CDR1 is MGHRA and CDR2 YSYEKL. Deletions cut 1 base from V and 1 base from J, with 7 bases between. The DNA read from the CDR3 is TGCGCCAGCAGCCAAGTGCGGGGTAACTATGGC. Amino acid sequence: CASSQVRGNYG. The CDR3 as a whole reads CASSQVRGNYGYTF.

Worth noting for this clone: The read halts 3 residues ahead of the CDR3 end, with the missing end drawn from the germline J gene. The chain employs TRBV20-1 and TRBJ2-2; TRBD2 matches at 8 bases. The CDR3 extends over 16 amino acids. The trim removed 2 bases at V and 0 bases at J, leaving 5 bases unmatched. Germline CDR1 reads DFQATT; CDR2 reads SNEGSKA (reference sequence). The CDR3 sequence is CSARRGGASNTGELFF. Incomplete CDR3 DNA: TGCAGTGCTAGACGGGGGGGGGCTTCGAACACCGGGGAG.

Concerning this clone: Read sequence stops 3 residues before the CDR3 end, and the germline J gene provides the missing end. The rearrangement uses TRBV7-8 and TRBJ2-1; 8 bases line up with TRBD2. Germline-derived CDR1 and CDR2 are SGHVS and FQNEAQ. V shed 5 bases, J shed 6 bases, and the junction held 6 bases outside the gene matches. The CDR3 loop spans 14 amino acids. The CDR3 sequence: CASSHPGLGNEQFF. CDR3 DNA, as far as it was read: TGTGCCAGCAGCCACCCGGGACTAGGCAATGAG.

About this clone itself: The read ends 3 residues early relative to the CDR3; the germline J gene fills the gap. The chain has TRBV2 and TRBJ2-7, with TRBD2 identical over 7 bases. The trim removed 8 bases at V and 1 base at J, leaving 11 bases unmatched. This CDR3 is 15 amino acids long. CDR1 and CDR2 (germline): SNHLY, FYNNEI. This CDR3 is CASRPPRAGSYEQYF. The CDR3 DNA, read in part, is TGTGCCAGCCGGCCCCCCAGAGCGGGGTCCTACGAG.

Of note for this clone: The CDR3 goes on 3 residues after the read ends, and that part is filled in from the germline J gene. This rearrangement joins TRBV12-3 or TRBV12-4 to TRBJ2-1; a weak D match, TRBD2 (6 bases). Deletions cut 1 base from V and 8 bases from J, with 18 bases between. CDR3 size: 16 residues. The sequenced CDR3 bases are TGTGCCAGCAGTTTAGTTAGTAGCGGATATACATATGAG. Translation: CASSLVSSGYTYE. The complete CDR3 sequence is CASSLVSSGYTYEQFF.

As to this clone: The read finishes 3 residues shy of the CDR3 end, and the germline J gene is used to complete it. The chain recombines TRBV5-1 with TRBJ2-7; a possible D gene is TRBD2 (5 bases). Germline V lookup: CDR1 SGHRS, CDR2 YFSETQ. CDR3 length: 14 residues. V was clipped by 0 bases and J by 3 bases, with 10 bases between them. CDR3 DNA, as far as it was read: TGCGCCAGCAGCTTGGGTGCGGGTAACTACGAG. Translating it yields CASSLGAGNYE. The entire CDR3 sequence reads CASSLGAGNYEQYF.

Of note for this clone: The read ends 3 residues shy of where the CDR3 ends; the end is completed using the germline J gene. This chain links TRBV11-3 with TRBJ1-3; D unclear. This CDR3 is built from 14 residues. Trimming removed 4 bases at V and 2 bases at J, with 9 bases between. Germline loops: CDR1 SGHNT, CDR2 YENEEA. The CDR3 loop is CASSSAPAGNTIYF. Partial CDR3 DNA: TGTGCCAGCAGCTCCGCCCCGGCTGGAAACACC.

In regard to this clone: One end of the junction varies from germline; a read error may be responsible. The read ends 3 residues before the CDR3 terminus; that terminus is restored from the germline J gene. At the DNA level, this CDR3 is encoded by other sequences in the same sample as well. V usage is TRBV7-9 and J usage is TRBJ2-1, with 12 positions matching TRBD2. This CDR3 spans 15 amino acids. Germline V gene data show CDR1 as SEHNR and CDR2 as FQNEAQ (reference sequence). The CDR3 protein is CASSSASGGGYEQFF. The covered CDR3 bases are TGTGCCAGTAGCTCGGCTAGCGGGGGGGGGTATGAG.

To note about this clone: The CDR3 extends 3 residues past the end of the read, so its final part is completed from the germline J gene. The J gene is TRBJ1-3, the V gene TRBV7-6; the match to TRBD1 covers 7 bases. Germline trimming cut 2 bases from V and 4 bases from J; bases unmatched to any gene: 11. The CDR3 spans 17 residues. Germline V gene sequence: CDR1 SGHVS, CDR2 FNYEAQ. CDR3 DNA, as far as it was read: TGTGCCAGCAGCTTAACAGGGGTGGAAGGGTCAGGAAACACC. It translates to CASSLTGVEGSGNT. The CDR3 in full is CASSLTGVEGSGNTIYF. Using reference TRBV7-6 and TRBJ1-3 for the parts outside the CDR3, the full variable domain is GAGVSQSPRYKVTKRGQDVALRCDPISGHVSLYWYRQALGQGPEFLTYFNYEAQQDKSGLPNDRFSAERPEGSISTLTIQRTEQRDSAMYRCASSLTGVEGSGNTIYFGEGSWLTVV.

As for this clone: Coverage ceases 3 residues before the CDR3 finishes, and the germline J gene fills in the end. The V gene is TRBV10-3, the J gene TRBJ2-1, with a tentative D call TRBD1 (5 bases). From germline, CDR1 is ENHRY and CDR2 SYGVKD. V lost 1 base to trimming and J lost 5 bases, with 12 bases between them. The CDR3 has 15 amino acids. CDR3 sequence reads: CAISEFGTGNNEQFF. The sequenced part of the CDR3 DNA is TGTGCCATCAGTGAGTTTGGAACAGGTAACAATGAG.

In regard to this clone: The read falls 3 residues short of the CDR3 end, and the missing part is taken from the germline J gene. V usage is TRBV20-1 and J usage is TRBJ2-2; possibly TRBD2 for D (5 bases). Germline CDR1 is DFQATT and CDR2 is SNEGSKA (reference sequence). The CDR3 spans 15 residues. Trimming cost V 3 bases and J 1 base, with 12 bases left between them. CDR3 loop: CSAREAELNTGELFF. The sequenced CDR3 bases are TGCAGTGCTAGGGAGGCGGAGTTGAACACCGGGGAG.

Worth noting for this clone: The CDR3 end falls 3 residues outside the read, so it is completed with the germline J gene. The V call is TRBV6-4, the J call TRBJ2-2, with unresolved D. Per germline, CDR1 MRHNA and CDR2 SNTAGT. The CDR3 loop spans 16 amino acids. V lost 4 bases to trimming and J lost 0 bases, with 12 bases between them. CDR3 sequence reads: CASSVFHSPNTGELFF. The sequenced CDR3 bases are TGTGCCAGCAGTGTCTTTCATAGCCCGAACACCGGGGAG.

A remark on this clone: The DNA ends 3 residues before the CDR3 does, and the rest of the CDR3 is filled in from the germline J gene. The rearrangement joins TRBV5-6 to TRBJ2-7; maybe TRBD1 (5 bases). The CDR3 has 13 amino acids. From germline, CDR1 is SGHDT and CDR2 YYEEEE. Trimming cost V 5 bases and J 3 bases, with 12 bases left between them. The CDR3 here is CASRYQQVYEQYF. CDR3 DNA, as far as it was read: TGTGCCAGCAGATATCAACAGGTCTACGAG.

The covered CDR3 bases are TGTGCCAGTAGTAAGGAGGGGGCAGGAGAC. This gives the protein CASSKEGAGD. The full CDR3 is CASSKEGAGDYTF. The rearrangement joins TRBV19 to TRBJ1-2, with 7 positions matching TRBD1. The read terminates 3 residues before the CDR3 end, so the remaining end is supplied by the germline J gene. Germline CDR1 and CDR2: LNHDA and SQIVND (reference sequence). The CDR3 extends over 13 amino acids.

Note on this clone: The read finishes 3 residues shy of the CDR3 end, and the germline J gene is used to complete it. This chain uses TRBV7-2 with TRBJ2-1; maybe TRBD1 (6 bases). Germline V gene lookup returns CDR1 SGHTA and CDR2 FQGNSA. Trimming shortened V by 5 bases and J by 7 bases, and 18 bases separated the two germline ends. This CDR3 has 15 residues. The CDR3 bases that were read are TGTGCCAGCAGCCACGGGACAACGGATAGGAATGAG. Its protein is CASSHGTTDRNE. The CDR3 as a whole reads CASSHGTTDRNEQFF. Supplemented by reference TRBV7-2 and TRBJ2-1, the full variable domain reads GAGVSQSPSNKVTEKGKDVELRCDPISGHTALYWYRQSLGQGLEFLIYFQGNSAPDKSGLPSDRFSAERTGGSVSTLTIQRTQQEDSAVYLCASSHGTTDRNEQFFGPGTRLTVL.

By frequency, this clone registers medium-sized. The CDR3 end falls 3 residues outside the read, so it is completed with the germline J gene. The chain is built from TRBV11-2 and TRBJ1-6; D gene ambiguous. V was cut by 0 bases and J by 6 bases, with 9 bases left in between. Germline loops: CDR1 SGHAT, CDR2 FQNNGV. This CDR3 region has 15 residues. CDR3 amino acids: CASSLDPAANSPLHF. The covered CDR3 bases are TGTGCCAGCAGCTTAGACCCCGCGGCTAATTCACCC.

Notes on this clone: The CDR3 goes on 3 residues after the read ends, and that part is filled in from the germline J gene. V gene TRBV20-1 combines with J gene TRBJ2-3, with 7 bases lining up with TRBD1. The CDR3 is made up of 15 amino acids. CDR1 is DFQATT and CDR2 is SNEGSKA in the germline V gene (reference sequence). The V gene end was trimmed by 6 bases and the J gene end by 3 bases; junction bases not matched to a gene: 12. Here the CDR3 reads CSAQGPGQATDTQYF. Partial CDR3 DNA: TGCAGTGCCCAGGGACCCGGACAGGCGACAGATACG.

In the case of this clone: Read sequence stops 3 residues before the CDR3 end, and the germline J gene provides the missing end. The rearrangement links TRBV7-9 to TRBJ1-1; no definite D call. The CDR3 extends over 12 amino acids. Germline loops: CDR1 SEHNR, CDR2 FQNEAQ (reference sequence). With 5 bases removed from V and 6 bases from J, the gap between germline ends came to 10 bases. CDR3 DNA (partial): TGTGCCAGCAGCCTCGGAACAGCTGAA. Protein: CASSLGTAE. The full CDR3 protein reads CASSLGTAEAFF.

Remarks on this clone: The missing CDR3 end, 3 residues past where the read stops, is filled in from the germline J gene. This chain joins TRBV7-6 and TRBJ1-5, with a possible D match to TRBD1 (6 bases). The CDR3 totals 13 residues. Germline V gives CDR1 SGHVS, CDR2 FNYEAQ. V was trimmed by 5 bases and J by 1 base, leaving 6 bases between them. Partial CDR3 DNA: TGTGCCAGCAGCGGACAGAGCAATCAGCCC. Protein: CASSGQSNQP. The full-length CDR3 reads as CASSGQSNQPQHF. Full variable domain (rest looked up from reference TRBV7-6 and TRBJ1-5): GAGVSQSPRYKVTKRGQDVALRCDPISGHVSLYWYRQALGQGPEFLTYFNYEAQQDKSGLPNDRFSAERPEGSISTLTIQRTEQRDSAMYRCASSGQSNQPQHFGDGTRLSIL.

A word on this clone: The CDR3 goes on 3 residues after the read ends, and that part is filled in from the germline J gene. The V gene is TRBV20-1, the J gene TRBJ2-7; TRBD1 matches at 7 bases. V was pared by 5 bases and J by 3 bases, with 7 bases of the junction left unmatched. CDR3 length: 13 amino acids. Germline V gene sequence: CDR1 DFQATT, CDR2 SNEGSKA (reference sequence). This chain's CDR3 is CSAPIRQGYEQYF. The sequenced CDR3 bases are TGCAGTGCTCCCATTAGACAGGGCTACGAG.

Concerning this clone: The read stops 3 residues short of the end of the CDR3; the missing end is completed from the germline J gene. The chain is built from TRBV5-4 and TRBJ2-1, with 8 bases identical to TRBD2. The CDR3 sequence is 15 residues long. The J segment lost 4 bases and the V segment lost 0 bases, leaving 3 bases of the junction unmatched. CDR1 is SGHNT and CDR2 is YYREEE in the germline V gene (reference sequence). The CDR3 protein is CASSLGGGLYNEQFF. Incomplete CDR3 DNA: TGTGCCAGCAGCTTGGGCGGGGGGCTATACAATGAG.

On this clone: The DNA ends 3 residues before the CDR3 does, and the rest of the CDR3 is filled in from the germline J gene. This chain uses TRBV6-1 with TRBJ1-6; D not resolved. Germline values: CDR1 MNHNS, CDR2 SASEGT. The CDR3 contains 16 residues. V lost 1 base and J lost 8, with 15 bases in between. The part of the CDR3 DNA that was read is TGTGCCAGCAGTGAAGGGCCACCGAAGTATTATTCACCC. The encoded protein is CASSEGPPKYYSP. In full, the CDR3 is CASSEGPPKYYSPLHF.

The chain's CDR3 is CSSTGDTGELFF. The DNA read from the CDR3 is TGCAGTTCCACAGGGGACACCGGGGAG. The gene calls are TRBV20-1 and TRBJ2-2; 7 nucleotides match TRBD1. The read terminates 3 residues before the CDR3 end, so the remaining end is supplied by the germline J gene. V lost 8 bases to trimming and J lost 3 bases; unmatched junction nucleotides: 3. The CDR3 totals 12 residues. Germline CDR1 reads DFQATT; CDR2 reads SNEGSKA (reference sequence).

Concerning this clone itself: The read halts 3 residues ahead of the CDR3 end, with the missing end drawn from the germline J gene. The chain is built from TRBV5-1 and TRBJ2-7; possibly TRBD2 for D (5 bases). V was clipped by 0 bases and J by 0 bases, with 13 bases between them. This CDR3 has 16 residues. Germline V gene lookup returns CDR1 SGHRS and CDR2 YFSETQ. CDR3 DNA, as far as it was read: TGCGCCAGCAGCTTGGTCGGCGCGGGCCCCTCCTACGAG. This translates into CASSLVGAGPSYE. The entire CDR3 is CASSLVGAGPSYEQYF.

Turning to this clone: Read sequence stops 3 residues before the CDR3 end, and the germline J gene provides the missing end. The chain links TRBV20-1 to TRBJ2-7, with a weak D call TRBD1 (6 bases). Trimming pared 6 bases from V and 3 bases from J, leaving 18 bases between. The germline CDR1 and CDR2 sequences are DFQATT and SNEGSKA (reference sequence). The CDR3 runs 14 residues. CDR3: CSASGTREFYEQYF. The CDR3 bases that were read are TGCAGTGCCTCTGGGACACGCGAATTCTACGAG.

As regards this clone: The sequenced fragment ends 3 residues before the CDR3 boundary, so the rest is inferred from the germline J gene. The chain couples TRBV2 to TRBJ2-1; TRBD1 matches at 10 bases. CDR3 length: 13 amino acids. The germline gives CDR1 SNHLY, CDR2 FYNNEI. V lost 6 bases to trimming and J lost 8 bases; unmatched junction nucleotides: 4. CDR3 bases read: TGTGCCAGCAGAACCGGGACAGGGGATGAG. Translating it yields CASRTGTGDE. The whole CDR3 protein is CASRTGTGDEQFF.

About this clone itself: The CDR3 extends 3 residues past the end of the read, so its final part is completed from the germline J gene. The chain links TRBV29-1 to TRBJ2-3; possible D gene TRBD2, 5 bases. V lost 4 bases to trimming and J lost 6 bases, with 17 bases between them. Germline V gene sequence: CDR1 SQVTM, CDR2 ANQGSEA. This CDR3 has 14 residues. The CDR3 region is CSVGGGIDGDTQYF. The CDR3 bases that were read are TGCAGCGTTGGAGGAGGAATCGACGGGGATACG.

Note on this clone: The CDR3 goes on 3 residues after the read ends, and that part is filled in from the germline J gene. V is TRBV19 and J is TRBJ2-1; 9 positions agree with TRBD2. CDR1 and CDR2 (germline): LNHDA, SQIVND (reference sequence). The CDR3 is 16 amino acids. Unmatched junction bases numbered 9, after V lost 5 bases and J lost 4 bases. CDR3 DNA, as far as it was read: TGTGCCAGTAGTTTCCGGACTAGCGCAAGTTACAATGAG. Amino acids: CASSFRTSASYNE. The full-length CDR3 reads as CASSFRTSASYNEQFF.